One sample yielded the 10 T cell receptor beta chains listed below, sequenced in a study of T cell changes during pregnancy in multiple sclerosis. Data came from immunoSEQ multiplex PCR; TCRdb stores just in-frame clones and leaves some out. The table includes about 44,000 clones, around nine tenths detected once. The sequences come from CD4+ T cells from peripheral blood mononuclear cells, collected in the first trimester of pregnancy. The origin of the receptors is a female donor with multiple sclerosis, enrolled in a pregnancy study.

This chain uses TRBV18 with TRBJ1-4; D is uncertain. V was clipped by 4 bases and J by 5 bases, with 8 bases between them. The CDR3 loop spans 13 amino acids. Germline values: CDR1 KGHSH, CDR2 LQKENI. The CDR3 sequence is CASSLNRNEKLFF. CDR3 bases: TGTGCCAGCTCACTAAACAGAAATGAAAAACTGTTTTTT.

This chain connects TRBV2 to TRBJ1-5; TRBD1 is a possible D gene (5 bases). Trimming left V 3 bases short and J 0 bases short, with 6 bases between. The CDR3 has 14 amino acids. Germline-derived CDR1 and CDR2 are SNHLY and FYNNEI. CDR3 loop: CASSDRDSNQPQHF. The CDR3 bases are TGTGCCAGCAGTGACAGGGATAGCAATCAGCCCCAGCATTTT.

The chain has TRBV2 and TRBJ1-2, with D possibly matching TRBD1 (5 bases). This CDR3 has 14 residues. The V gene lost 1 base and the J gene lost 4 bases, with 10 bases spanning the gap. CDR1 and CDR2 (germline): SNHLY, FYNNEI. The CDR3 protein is CASSEGRRGYGYTF. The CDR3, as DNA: TGTGCCAGCAGTGAAGGGAGGAGGGGCTATGGCTACACCTTC.

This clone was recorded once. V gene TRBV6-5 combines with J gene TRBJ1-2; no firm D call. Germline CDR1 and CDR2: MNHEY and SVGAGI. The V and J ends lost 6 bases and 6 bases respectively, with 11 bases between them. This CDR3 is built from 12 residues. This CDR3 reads CASRGPQNGYTF. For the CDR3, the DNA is TGTGCCAGCAGGGGCCCCCAGAATGGCTACACCTTC.

CDR3 in DNA: TGTGCCAGCGGGAACGGGATTGAAGCTTTCTTT. It encodes CASGNGIEAFF. This rearrangement joins TRBV6-6 to TRBJ1-1; D ambiguous. Trimming stripped 8 bases from V and 7 bases from J, with 11 bases between. The CDR3 extends over 11 amino acids. Germline lookup yields CDR1 MNHNY and CDR2 SVGAGI (reference sequence).

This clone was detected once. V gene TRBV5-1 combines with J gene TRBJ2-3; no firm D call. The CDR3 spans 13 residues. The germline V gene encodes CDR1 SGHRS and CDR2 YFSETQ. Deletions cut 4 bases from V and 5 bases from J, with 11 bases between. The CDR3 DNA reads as TGCGCCAGCAGCACCCTACCGGGAGATACGCAGTATTTT. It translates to CASSTLPGDTQYF.

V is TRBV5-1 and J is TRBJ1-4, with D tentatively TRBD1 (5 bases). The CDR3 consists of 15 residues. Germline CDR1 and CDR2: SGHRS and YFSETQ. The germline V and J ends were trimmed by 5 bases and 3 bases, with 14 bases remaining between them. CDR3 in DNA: TGCGCCAGCAGGATTGGAGCGGGGGCTAATGAAAAACTGTTTTTT. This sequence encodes CASRIGAGANEKLFF. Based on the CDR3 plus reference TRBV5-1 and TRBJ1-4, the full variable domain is KAGVTQTPRYLIKTRGQQVTLSCSPISGHRSVSWYQQTPGQGLQFLFEYFSETQRNKGNFPGRFSGRQFSNSRSEMNVSTLELGDSALYLCASRIGAGANEKLFFGSGTQLSVL.

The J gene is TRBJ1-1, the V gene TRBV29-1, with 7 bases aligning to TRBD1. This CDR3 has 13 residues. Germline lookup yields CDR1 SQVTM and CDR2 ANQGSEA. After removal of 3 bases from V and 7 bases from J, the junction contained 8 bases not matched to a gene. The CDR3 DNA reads TGCAGCGTTGACCCCGGGACAGCATATGAAGCTTTCTTT. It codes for CSVDPGTAYEAFF.

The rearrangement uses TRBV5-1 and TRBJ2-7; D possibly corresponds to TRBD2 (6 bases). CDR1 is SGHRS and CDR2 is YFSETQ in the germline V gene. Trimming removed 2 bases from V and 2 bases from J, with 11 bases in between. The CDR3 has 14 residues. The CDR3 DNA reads TGCGCCAGCAGCTTCCTAGCGAATACCTACGAGCAGTACTTC. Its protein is CASSFLANTYEQYF.

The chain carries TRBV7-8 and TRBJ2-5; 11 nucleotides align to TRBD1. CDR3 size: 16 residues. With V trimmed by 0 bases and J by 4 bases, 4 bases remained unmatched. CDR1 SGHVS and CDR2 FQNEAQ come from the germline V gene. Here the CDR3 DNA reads TGTGCCAGCAGCTTAGCCTGGGACAGGGGGTCAGAGACCCAGTACTTC. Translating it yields CASSLAWDRGSETQYF.